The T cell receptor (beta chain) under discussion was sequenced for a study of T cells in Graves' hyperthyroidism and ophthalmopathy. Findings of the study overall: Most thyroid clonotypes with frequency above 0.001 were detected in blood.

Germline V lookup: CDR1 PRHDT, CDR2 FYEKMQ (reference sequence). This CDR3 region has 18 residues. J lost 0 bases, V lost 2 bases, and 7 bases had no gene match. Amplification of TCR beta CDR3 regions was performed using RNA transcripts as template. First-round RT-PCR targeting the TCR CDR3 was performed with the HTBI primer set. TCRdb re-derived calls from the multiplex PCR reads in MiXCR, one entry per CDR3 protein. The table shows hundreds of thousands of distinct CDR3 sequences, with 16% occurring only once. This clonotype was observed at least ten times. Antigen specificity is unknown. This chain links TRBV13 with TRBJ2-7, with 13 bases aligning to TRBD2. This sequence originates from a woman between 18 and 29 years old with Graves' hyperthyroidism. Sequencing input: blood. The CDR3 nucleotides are TGTGCCAGCAGCTTAAGGACTAGCGGGAGCCTCAACTCCTACGAGCAGTACTTC. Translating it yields CASSLRTSGSLNSYEQYF.